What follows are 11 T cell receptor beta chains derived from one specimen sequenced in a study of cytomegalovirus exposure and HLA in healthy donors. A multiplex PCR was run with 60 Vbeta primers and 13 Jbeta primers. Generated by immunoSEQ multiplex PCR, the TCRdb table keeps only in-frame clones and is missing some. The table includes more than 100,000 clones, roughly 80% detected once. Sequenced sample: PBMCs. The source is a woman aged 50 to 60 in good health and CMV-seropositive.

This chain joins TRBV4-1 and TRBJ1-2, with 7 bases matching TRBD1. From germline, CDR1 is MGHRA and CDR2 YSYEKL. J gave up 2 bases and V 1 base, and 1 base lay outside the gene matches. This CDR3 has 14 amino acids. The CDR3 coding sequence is TGCGCCAGCAGCCAAGGGGACAGCAACTATGGCTACACCTTC. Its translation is CASSQGDSNYGYTF.

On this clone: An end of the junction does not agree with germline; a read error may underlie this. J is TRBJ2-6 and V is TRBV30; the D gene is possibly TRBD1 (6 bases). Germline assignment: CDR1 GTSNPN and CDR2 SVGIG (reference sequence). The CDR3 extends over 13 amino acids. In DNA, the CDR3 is TGTGGAGGACAGAACTCTGGGGCCAACGGCCTGACTTTC. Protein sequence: CGGQNSGANGLTF.

The CDR3 is CSVGHRDRGKLVNTEAFF. In nucleotides, the CDR3 is TGCAGCGTTGGCCACCGGGACAGGGGGAAATTGGTGAACACTGAAGCTTTCTTT. The V gene is TRBV29-1, the J gene TRBJ1-1; 11 nucleotides line up with TRBD1. V lost 4 bases, J lost 0 bases, and 13 bases stayed unmatched. CDR3 size: 18 residues. Germline-derived CDR1 and CDR2 are SQVTM and ANQGSEA.

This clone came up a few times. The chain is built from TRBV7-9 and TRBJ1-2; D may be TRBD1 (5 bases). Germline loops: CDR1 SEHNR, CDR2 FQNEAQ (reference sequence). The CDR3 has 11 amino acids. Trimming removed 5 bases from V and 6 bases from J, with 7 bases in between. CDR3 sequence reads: CASSPGNGYTF. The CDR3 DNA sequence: TGTGCCAGCAGCCCAGGGAATGGCTACACCTTC.

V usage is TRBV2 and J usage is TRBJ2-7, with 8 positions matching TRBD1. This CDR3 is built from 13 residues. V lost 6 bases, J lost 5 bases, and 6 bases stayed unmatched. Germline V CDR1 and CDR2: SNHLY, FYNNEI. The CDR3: CASRTGGRDEQYF. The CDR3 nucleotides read TGTGCCAGCAGAACAGGGGGTCGCGACGAGCAGTACTTC.

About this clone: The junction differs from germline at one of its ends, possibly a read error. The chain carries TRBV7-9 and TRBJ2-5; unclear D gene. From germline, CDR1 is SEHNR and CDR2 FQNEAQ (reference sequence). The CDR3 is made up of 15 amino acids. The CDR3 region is CSSSLLIFGQETQYF. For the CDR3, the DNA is TGTTCCAGCAGCTTACTAATTTTTGGTCAAGAGACCCAGTACTTC.

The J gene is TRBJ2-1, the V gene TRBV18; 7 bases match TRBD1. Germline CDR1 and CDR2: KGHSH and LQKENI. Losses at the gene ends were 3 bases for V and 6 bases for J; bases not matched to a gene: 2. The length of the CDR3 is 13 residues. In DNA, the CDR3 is TGTGCCAGCTCACCCACAGGGGTCAATGAGCAGTTCTTC. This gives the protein CASSPTGVNEQFF.

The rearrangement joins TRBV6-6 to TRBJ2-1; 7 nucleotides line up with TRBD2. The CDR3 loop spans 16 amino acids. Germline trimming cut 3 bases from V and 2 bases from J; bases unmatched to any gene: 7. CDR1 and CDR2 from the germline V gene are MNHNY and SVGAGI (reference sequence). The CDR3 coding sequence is TGTGCCAGCAGTTATCGGCTAGCGGTACCCTACAATGAGCAGTTCTTC. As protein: CASSYRLAVPYNEQFF.

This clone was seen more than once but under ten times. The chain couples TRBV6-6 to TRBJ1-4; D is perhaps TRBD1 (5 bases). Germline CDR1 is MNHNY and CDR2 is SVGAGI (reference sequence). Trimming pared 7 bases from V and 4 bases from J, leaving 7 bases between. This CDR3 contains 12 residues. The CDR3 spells CASKGLNEKLFF. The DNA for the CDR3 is TGTGCCAGCAAGGGACTTAATGAAAAACTGTTTTTT.

The DNA of the CDR3 is TGTGCCAGTAGTACCCAGGGGCTCGCTTTCTTT. This translates into CASSTQGLAFF. The V and J genes are TRBV19 and TRBJ1-1, with D perhaps TRBD1 (6 bases). Germline values: CDR1 LNHDA, CDR2 SQIVND (reference sequence). V was clipped by 4 bases and J by 11 bases, with 11 bases between them. The CDR3 runs to 11 residues.

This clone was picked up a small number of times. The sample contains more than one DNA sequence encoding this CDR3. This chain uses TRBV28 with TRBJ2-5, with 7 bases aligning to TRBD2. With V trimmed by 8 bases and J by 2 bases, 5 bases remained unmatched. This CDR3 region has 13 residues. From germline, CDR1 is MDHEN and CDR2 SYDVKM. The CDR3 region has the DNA TGTGCCAGCGGGTCTAGCGGACAAGAGACCCAGTACTTC. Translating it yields CASGSSGQETQYF.